The rows below give T cell receptor beta chains drawn from one sample of a study of type 1 and type 2 diabetes patients. One entry per CDR3 protein, called by TCRdb with MiXCR from the multiplex PCR reads. The table lists under 300,000 distinct CDR3 sequences, 40% to 50% of them singletons. Sequences were obtained from peripheral blood mononuclear cells (PBMCs). Receptor source: a man aged 18 to 35 with type 2 diabetes. Both conserved end residues are trimmed from each CDR3. Clone size is given for some rows only: seen once, a few or many times, or a class if the clone is expanded.

NA,TRBV2,TRBJ2-1,12,ASSSGTGLNEQF
NA,TRBV19,TRBJ2-1,11,ASRGTRLNEQF
few,TRBV13,TRBJ2-7,11,ASSLDGGYEQY
NA,TRBV20-1,TRBJ2-1,13,SARDIAGDYNEQF
NA,TRBV5-6,NA,13,ASSPGTGEGYEQY
NA,TRBV20-1,TRBJ2-5,13,SARPRGSGQETQY
NA,TRBV6-2/TRBV6-3,TRBJ1-2,10,ASSYAGRGYT
NA,TRBV4-2,TRBJ2-7,10,ASSQGTTEQY
NA,TRBV2,TRBJ2-3,14,ASSEGRGRRGNTQY
NA,TRBV7-3,TRBJ2-3,13,ASSLTRGATDTQY
NA,TRBV30,TRBJ1-1,13,AWSVLDRVSTEAF
NA,TRBV7-6,TRBJ2-7,12,ASSLNGQSYEQY
NA,TRBV29-1,TRBJ2-1,12,SVVPRGQGDEQF
few,TRBV19,TRBJ1-2,11,ASSTVINYGYT
few,TRBV2,TRBJ1-1,13,ASSRGDSVVPEAF
NA,TRBV6-1,TRBJ2-7,11,ARYRRQSYEQY
NA,TRBV20-1,TRBJ2-5,14,SATEYDTGGQETQY
NA,TRBV11-2,TRBJ1-2,13,ASSLGTGSETGYT
NA,TRBV6-1,TRBJ2-3,13,ASSSRTSQADTQY
few,TRBV29-1,TRBJ2-5,14,SVESGSVRYQETQY
few,TRBV11-3,TRBJ1-1,6,ASRKAF
NA,TRBV5-1,TRBJ1-1,11,ASSLEGDTKAF
NA,TRBV11-2,TRBJ1-2,10,ASSSFFYGYT
NA,TRBV12-3/TRBV12-4,TRBJ1-3,13,ASSLTVAAGNTIY
NA,TRBV7-6,TRBJ2-1,10,ASSPREHEQF
NA,TRBV27,TRBJ2-7,12,ASTPGTGRYEQY
NA,TRBV12-3/TRBV12-4,TRBJ2-7,11,ASSQASLWEQY
few,TRBV6-1,TRBJ1-1,12,ASSEADPNTEAF
NA,TRBV7-2,TRBJ1-1,13,ASSLSDSGGTEAF